This T cell receptor beta chain was observed in a study of cytomegalovirus exposure and HLA in healthy donors (dated by TCRdb to the late 2010s). About the study as a whole: An earlier analysis of a few hundred of the donors reported 276 Gb of sequence data and 95 million to 120 million unique TCR beta sequences obtained from around 170 million T cells. The study profiled the T cell repertoires of hundreds of subjects by immunosequencing and related them to cytomegalovirus serostatus. A later genetic analysis used genome-wide SNP genotypes for about 55% of the 666 donors, treating that subset as a discovery cohort. Donor age, sex, ethnicity and CMV serostatus were collected together with the repertoire data. To study patterns of TCR occurrence, a later analysis re-analyzed previously published TCR beta repertoires from just over 650 donors and added high-resolution HLA genotyping. Among approximately 370 genotyped donors of the cohort, an average of approximately 220,000 unique TCR beta nucleotide sequences was sequenced per donor, of which about 19% were non-productive. Rather than drawing on any new phenotypic data, the later analysis identified candidate immune exposures from TCR beta sequences and the way those sequences occurred across donors. About 310 gigabases of sequencing data and tens of millions of unique TCR sequences were included in an early release covering several hundred HLA-typed donors. The study aimed to test whether signatures of past pathogen exposure could be identified by cataloging public T cell receptors. The genetic ancestry cluster associated with self-reported Caucasian donors included 81% of the approximately 400 genotyped donors. Typing coverage differed by locus: A, B, C, DRB1 and DQB1 were typed in about 620-630 donors, DQA1 in approximately 520, DPA1 in around 600, and DPB1 in about 450. Because of strong linkage in the cohort, roughly five DR-DQ haplotypes were treated as single units for association and clustering. HLA typing included class I and class II loci at four-digit resolution. An earlier analysis of 587 of the donors applied high-throughput TCR beta sequencing to assess whether each TCR beta V gene segment acted as functional or pseudogenic. The study combined high-throughput TCR immunosequencing, statistical association of individual TCRs with disease status, and machine learning to predict cytomegalovirus infection status. Along with the roughly 700-subject first cohort, a separate validation cohort of approximately 110 different subjects was used. Every discovery cohort repertoire had been produced on one sequencing platform.

Taken from the germline V gene (reference sequence), the CDR1 and CDR2 loops are SEHNR and FQNEAQ. From the cysteine up to the phenylalanine, the CDR3 has a length of 12 residues. Of all the DNA, just the CDR3 is kept, 36 bases in frame from base 1. Worth noting for this clone: Its antigen is not yet known. The junction does not match germline at one end; this may be a read error.

Library prep was done by the immunoSEQ multiplex PCR assay. For the multiplex PCR, a mixture combining 60 forward primers for TCR Vbeta segments and 13 reverse primers for TCR Jbeta segments was used. A multiplex PCR assay on genomic DNA amplified the CDR3 region of rearranged TCR beta genes. On the Illumina HiSeq System, the amplified TCR beta libraries were sequenced as 87-base-pair reads. Turning to the authors' computational methods: In a later analysis, tens of millions of unique TCR beta chains were counted across the approximately 620 repertoires, and roughly 9.9 million of these chains were shared by at least two donors. A nearest-neighbor algorithm error-corrected the raw reads and collapsed the reads into unique sequences, merging closely related sequences to remove PCR and sequencing errors. To assign V, D and J gene segments, CDR3 sequences were aligned to IMGT reference sequences. For a sequence to be retained, at least a six-nucleotide match to both a V gene segment and a J gene segment was required. Rearrangements were classified as productive when the CDR3 lacked stop codons and remained in frame with V and J, and all other rearrangements were classified as non-productive. Following IMGT convention, CDR3 was defined as the stretch from the second conserved V-encoded cysteine up to the conserved J-encoded phenylalanine. Sequences without an unambiguous match to a single V gene segment were excluded from the earlier analysis of a few hundred of the donors. An earlier analysis of some 610 of the donors called V segments functional above 56.7% productive rearrangements and segregating when the between-donor standard deviation exceeded 5%. To diagnose cytomegalovirus status from the catalog of TCR beta chain sequences, a statistical classification framework was built. In a later analysis, V and J genes were assigned by comparing TCR nucleotide sequences against IMGT/GENE-DB human TR gene sequences. In a later analysis, CDR3 sequences and most-parsimonious VDJ recombination scenarios were assigned using the TCRdist pipeline. A later analysis defined each TCR beta chain by its CDR3 amino acid sequence plus V-gene family, and excluded reads lacking a unique V-gene family. To address suspected cross-contamination and a sequencing artifact, a later analysis removed a few hundred highly shared, low-generation-probability nucleotide sequences. A later analysis calculated a clonal expansion index for each public chain from normalized within-repertoire ranks of inferred template counts. Generation probabilities in a later analysis came from a VDJ recombination model fitted to out-of-frame rearrangements, and those results were checked against IGoR. In a later analysis, TCR-TCR, TCR-HLA and TCR-CMV co-occurrence was scored with hypergeometric tests, and a repertoire-size bias correction was applied to TCR pairs. A later analysis estimated false discovery rates by permuting HLA or CMV assignments 20 times. In a later analysis, co-occurring TCRs were grouped using DBSCAN, and TCRdist sequence similarity was added for clustering within HLA-allele-positive subsets. Co-occurrence clustering excluded repertoires with fewer than 30,000 or more than 120,000 public chains, plus five with anomalous nucleotide sharing. TCRdb mirrors the immuneACCESS table, restricted to in-frame sequences. Some clones are absent from its copies; in checked studies, under half trace to an unresolved V gene, and the reason for the others is unknown. Clone size and the V and J calls come from that table; the DNA yielded D and trimming. The sample table shows fewer than 250,000 clones, and roughly 74% are seen once. The ten largest clones represent approximately 14% of the sample.

In total, roughly 710 healthy bone marrow donors made up the cohort. At the time of sampling, every cohort member was nominally healthy, though immune exposures that went unrecorded were likely present. The donor tested CMV seropositive and was one of the 289 seropositive cohort members. A peripheral blood sample was provided by each donor, and peripheral blood mononuclear cells were used for TCR beta sequencing. Genomic DNA extraction from the blood cell samples was performed with the Qiagen DNeasy Blood Extraction Kit. Here is what the overall study found, with its caveats: Only TCR beta chains were sequenced in this cohort, and the absence of alpha or paired-chain data limited detectable features. Most TCR sequences were seen in very few donors, while some public TCRs were found in many individuals. Compared with the 666-donor mean, donors in an Asian-associated ancestry cluster had fewer N-insertions in productive TCRs, according to a later genetic analysis. In the study, some 160 TCR beta chains were listed as associated with cytomegalovirus. The 87-base-pair reads could not distinguish some IMGT-functional V segments, including TRBV6-2 and TRBV6-3, so those segments were excluded. An earlier analysis of some 560 of the donors showed that most TCR beta V segments appeared in productive rearrangements either about 87% or about 30% of the time, which broadly matched IMGT annotations. According to a later analysis, parvovirus B19, influenza, CMV and Epstein-Barr virus appeared linked to several top co-occurrence clusters. In a later analysis, HLA-associated TCR beta chains were found to be more clonally expanded and to have lower generation probabilities than equally common non-associated chains. In a later genetic analysis, a missense DCLRE1C variant was associated with V-gene and J-gene trimming of TCR beta chains, and the association was replicated in an independent cohort. A further reported finding was that TCR beta sequences accurately predicted the HLA-A and HLA-B alleles for most subjects in the first cohort. Assigning TCR associations to individual alleles was difficult when HLA alleles, especially DR and DQ, strongly co-occurred. Because HLA typing was unavailable for some donors at each locus, only the typed subset was used in association tests. The authors suggested that the approach could potentially be generalized to other disease states and immunological phenotypes. In vitro tests confirmed that a few of the cytomegalovirus-associated TCR beta chains recognize cytomegalovirus antigens. The classifier was reported to diagnose cytomegalovirus status with high specificity and sensitivity in both the original cohort and the validation cohort. A cluster of highly shared sequence variants was judged likely to be a technical artifact of the sequencing pipeline. Sequencing depth was assumed to be roughly uniform across donors in the presence/absence analyses, though that assumption may not hold. Linkage disequilibrium might explain the correlated functional status among segregating V segments, but an unknown experimental factor could not be excluded. A later analysis found that most CMV-associated TCR beta chains appeared HLA-restricted, with HLA associations seemingly driven largely by CMV exposure. Because counts were too low, roughly 18 rarely observed V segments, including chromosome 9 orphons, were left out of the earlier analysis of 587 of the donors. At a false discovery rate of 0.05, a later analysis linked 16,951 TCR beta sequences to specific HLA alleles. CMV serostatus was the only immune exposure information available for the cohort. According to a later analysis, TCR association rates differed among HLA loci, with DRB1 alleles showing the most associated TCRs and HLA-C alleles showing the fewest.

The receptor was isolated from a woman aged 25 to 39 in good health and CMV-seropositive. The chain is assembled from TRBV7-9 and TRBJ2-5; confidence is insufficient to name the D gene. Sequenced sample: PBMCs. CDR3 reads: CSSSFDGETQYF. The sequenced DNA: TGTTCCAGCAGCTTTGACGGGGAGACCCAGTACTTC. The full variable domain, completed from the reference TRBV7-9 and TRBJ2-5 proteins outside the CDR3, reads DTGVSQNPRHKITKRGQNVTFRCDPISEHNRLYWYRQTLGQGPEFLTYFQNEAQLEKSRLLSDRFSAERPKGSFSTLEIQRTEQGDSAMYLCSSSFDGETQYFGPGTRLLVL.